The 11 T cell receptor beta chains presented below share a single source sample, sequenced in a study of cytomegalovirus exposure and HLA in healthy donors. Use of 60 Vbeta and 13 Jbeta primers characterized the PCR. Only in-frame clones appear in the TCRdb table, and some are missing; sequencing was by immunoSEQ multiplex PCR. The sample shows 100,000 to 150,000 clones, more than 60% of them seen only once. Sequences were obtained from PBMCs. These receptors all come from a woman aged 40-49 years in good health and CMV-seropositive.

This clone came up a few times. The V and J genes are TRBV7-9 and TRBJ1-2, with D perhaps TRBD1 (5 bases). The V gene lost 3 bases and the J gene lost 5 bases, with 7 bases spanning the gap. CDR3 length equals 12 residues. From germline, CDR1 is SEHNR and CDR2 FQNEAQ (reference sequence). The CDR3 spells CASSFDSYGYTF. In nucleotides, the CDR3 is TGTGCCAGCAGCTTTGACAGTTATGGCTACACCTTC. Full variable domain (outside the CDR3, taken from reference TRBV7-9 and TRBJ1-2): DTGVSQNPRHKITKRGQNVTFRCDPISEHNRLYWYRQTLGQGPEFLTYFQNEAQLEKSRLLSDRFSAERPKGSFSTLEIQRTEQGDSAMYLCASSFDSYGYTFGSGTRLTVV.

This clone was picked up a small number of times. V gene TRBV30 combines with J gene TRBJ2-5; TRBD2 aligns across 7 bases. CDR1 is GTSNPN, CDR2 SVGIG, per germline (reference sequence). V dropped 5 bases and J dropped 14; count of bases not matched to a gene: 14. The CDR3 totals 12 residues. CDR3 bases: TGTGCCTGGGGAGGACTAGGCCTCCCTCTTTACTTC. As protein: CAWGGLGLPLYF.

The rearrangement joins TRBV7-9 to TRBJ1-2; D is perhaps TRBD1 (6 bases). Germline V gene lookup returns CDR1 SEHNR and CDR2 FQNEAQ (reference sequence). The CDR3 contains 12 residues. Deletions cut 1 base from V and 8 bases from J, with 8 bases between. The CDR3 nucleotides are TGTGCCAGCAGCTTAGAGGACAGCGGCTACACCTTC. Protein: CASSLEDSGYTF.

The chain is built from TRBV28 and TRBJ2-7; TRBD2 is a possible D gene (6 bases). This CDR3 has 18 amino acids. Germline V gene sequence: CDR1 MDHEN, CDR2 SYDVKM. The V gene lost 7 bases and the J gene lost 4 bases, with 29 bases spanning the gap. The CDR3, as DNA: TGTGCCAGCACCTTACGGGGGAGACGTAATGAGGGTAAATACGAGCAGTACTTC. Translating it yields CASTLRGRRNEGKYEQYF.

V gene TRBV5-5 combines with J gene TRBJ2-7, with D hard to call. V was shortened by 1 base and J by 2 bases, with 13 bases between the two germline ends. From germline, CDR1 is SGHKS and CDR2 YYEKEE (reference sequence). The CDR3 totals 15 residues. The CDR3 region has the DNA TGTGCCAGCAGCTTGCTATCCCTCCTACCCTACGAGCAGTACTTC. Its protein is CASSLLSLLPYEQYF.

The chain uses TRBV12-5 and TRBJ2-1, with a possible D match to TRBD1 (5 bases). Trimming shortened V by 1 base and J by 3 bases, and 7 bases separated the two germline ends. Germline assignment: CDR1 LGHNT and CDR2 FRNRAP. This CDR3 has 14 residues. CDR3: CASGLGGVYNEQFF. The CDR3 nucleotides are TGTGCTAGTGGTTTGGGGGGCGTCTACAATGAGCAGTTCTTC. Full variable domain (outside the CDR3, taken from reference TRBV12-5 and TRBJ2-1): DARVTQTPRHKVTEMGQEVTMRCQPILGHNTVFWYRQTMMQGLELLAYFRNRAPLDDSGMPKDRFSAEMPDATLATLKIQPSEPRDSAVYFCASGLGGVYNEQFFGPGTRLTVL.

The chain employs TRBV2 and TRBJ1-1, with unresolved D. The CDR3 runs to 15 residues. The germline gives CDR1 SNHLY, CDR2 FYNNEI. Between the trimmed V and J ends, which lost 7 bases and 5 bases, there was a span of 20 bases. CDR3 sequence reads: CASNFYRTEATEAFF. The DNA of the CDR3 is TGTGCCAGCAACTTCTATAGGACTGAGGCGACTGAAGCTTTCTTT.

The rearrangement links TRBV6-5 to TRBJ2-7, with TRBD1 identical over 8 bases. The germline V gene encodes CDR1 MNHEY and CDR2 SVGAGI. V shed 0 bases, J shed 8 bases, and the junction held 9 bases outside the gene matches. The CDR3 is 15 amino acids. CDR3 coding DNA: TGTGCCAGCAGTTACTCGGTGGGACAGGCCTGGAAGCAGTACTTC. It specifies CASSYSVGQAWKQYF.

The rearrangement uses TRBV5-1 and TRBJ2-3; 8 bases map to TRBD2. The ends lost 0 bases at V and 1 base at J; junction bases unmatched: 1. Germline CDR1 reads SGHRS; CDR2 reads YFSETQ. The CDR3 totals 15 residues. The CDR3 loop reads CASSLETSGTDTQYF. The CDR3 nucleotides read TGCGCCAGCAGCTTGGAGACTAGCGGCACAGATACGCAGTATTTT.

This clone was seen more than once but under ten times. The chain has TRBV5-4 and TRBJ2-5; 11 bases are shared with TRBD1. The CDR3 is 17 residues long. Germline V gives CDR1 SGHNT, CDR2 YYREEE (reference sequence). V lost 4 bases, J lost 1 base, and 9 bases stayed unmatched. CDR3 region: CASSKDRGQILQETQYF. The CDR3 coding sequence is TGTGCCAGCAGCAAGGACAGGGGGCAAATCCTCCAAGAGACCCAGTACTTC.

The rearrangement uses TRBV10-3 and TRBJ2-5, with a tentative D call TRBD2 (5 bases). The CDR3 loop spans 17 amino acids. V lost 10 bases, J lost 2 bases, and 26 bases lay in between. Germline CDR1 ENHRY, CDR2 SYGVKD. The CDR3 spells CATSEGASNHRQETQYF. The CDR3 nucleotides are TGTGCCACATCAGAGGGAGCTAGCAATCATCGTCAAGAGACCCAGTACTTC.